A single sample is the source of the 25 T cell receptor beta chains below, sequenced in a study of CD8 T cells in ankylosing spondylitis. TCRdb processed the 5' RACE reads anew with MiXCR; each CDR3 protein has one entry. The sample includes 290,000 or so distinct CDR3 sequences, less than 25% seen only once; the top ten take 3% to 4%. The specimen was blood, either unsorted or a sorted T cell fraction (not recorded which). The receptors were gathered from a female donor with ankylosing spondylitis or in good health (not recorded which).

The genes are TRBV5-1 and TRBJ2-1, with TRBD2 matching 13 bases. CDR1 SGHRS and CDR2 YFSETQ come from the germline V gene. The trim removed 0 bases at V and 8 bases at J, leaving 5 bases unmatched. The length of the CDR3 is 16 residues. The CDR3 reads CASSLVGTSGMHEQFF. The DNA for the CDR3 is TGCGCCAGCAGCTTGGTAGGGACTAGCGGGATGCATGAGCAGTTCTTC.

The rearrangement uses TRBV20-1 and TRBJ2-2, with a possible D match to TRBD1 (5 bases). Trimming removed 3 bases from V and 2 bases from J, with 10 bases in between. The V gene's germline CDR1 is DFQATT and CDR2 SNEGSKA (reference sequence). The CDR3 runs 14 residues. The CDR3 reads CSASRQTNTGELFF. CDR3 DNA: TGCAGTGCTAGTCGACAGACCAACACCGGGGAGCTGTTTTTT.

This clonotype was found a few times. This rearrangement joins TRBV12-3 or TRBV12-4 to TRBJ1-5; D is unresolved. The CDR3 runs to 14 residues. With 3 bases removed from V and 4 bases from J, the gap between germline ends came to 10 bases. The DNA of the CDR3 is TGTGCCAGCAGTTTTCGGGGTCTTAATCAGCCCCAGCATTTT. It encodes CASSFRGLNQPQHF.

This clonotype came up many times. The chain employs TRBV19 and TRBJ1-5; 9 bases match TRBD1. This CDR3 region has 16 residues. Germline CDR1 LNHDA, CDR2 SQIVND (reference sequence). V was clipped by 5 bases and J by 3 bases; unmatched bases: 8. CDR3 region: CASSYGTGSPNQPQHF. The CDR3 DNA reads TGTGCCAGTAGTTACGGGACAGGGAGTCCCAATCAGCCCCAGCATTTT.

This clonotype was counted only a few times. This sequence joins TRBV5-5 and TRBJ2-7; D uncertain. Per germline, CDR1 SGHKS and CDR2 YYEKEE (reference sequence). The CDR3 extends over 12 amino acids. The V and J ends lost 2 bases and 4 bases respectively, with 7 bases between them. The CDR3 nucleotides read TGTGCCAGCAGCTTCCAAGAATACGAGCAGTACTTC. Translation gives CASSFQEYEQYF.

J is TRBJ1-5 and V is TRBV20-1, with 9 positions matching TRBD1. CDR1 is DFQATT, CDR2 SNEGSKA, per germline (reference sequence). This CDR3 is 15 amino acids long. The trim removed 5 bases at V and 2 bases at J, leaving 7 bases unmatched. The CDR3 DNA sequence: TGCAGTGCTGTCGGACAGGGGCACGGCAATCAGCCCCAGCATTTT. Translation: CSAVGQGHGNQPQHF.

The rearrangement uses TRBV5-5 and TRBJ2-7, with 9 bases that match TRBD2. V gave up 4 bases and J gave up 4 bases; unmatched junction bases: 9. CDR1 SGHKS and CDR2 YYEKEE come from the germline V gene (reference sequence). This CDR3 region has 15 residues. The CDR3 sequence: CASSEMAGGAYEQYF. The CDR3 nucleotides are TGTGCCAGCAGCGAGATGGCGGGAGGGGCGTACGAGCAGTACTTC.

J is TRBJ2-2 and V is TRBV12-3 or TRBV12-4, with no clear D. The CDR3 spans 14 residues. The ends were cut back, 5 bases at V and 7 bases at J, with 14 bases in the middle. CDR3 bases: TGTGCCAGCAGTCCTGGGCCTAGGGTCGGGGAGCTGTTTTTT. This encodes CASSPGPRVGELFF.

There are a few counts of this clonotype. The chain employs TRBV6-2 or TRBV6-3 and TRBJ2-3; 7 nucleotides line up with TRBD2. CDR3 length: 16 amino acids. Per the germline V gene, CDR1 is MNHEY and CDR2 is SVGEGT. The junction had 12 bases not matched to a gene; V was cut back by 5 bases and J by 4 bases. Here the CDR3 reads CASSQYRGRGADTQYF. Here the CDR3 DNA reads TGTGCCAGCAGTCAATACCGGGGCCGGGGGGCAGATACGCAGTATTTT.

This sequence joins TRBV12-3 or TRBV12-4 and TRBJ2-5; maybe TRBD2 (6 bases). There are 13 residues in the CDR3. V was clipped by 4 bases and J by 4 bases, with 10 bases between them. This CDR3 is CASSSGLPETQYF. DNA for the CDR3: TGTGCCAGCAGTTCGGGACTCCCAGAGACCCAGTACTTC.

This clonotype was seen a handful of times. The CDR3 loop reads CASSLGLSQDTQYF. CDR3 coding DNA: TGTGCCAGCAGTTTGGGACTCAGCCAAGATACGCAGTATTTT. The rearrangement links TRBV28 to TRBJ2-3, with TRBD2 as a possible D gene (6 bases). Trimming removed 3 bases at V and 5 bases at J, with 12 bases between. This CDR3 contains 14 residues. Germline V gene sequence: CDR1 MDHEN, CDR2 SYDVKM.

By share, this clonotype counts as medium-sized. J is TRBJ1-3 and V is TRBV29-1; TRBD1 might be the D (6 bases). V was cut by 4 bases and J by 0 bases, with 10 bases left in between. The CDR3 has 14 amino acids. The germline gives CDR1 SQVTM, CDR2 ANQGSEA. The CDR3 is CSVGTDSSGNTIYF. The CDR3 DNA reads as TGCAGCGTTGGTACGGACAGCTCTGGAAACACCATATATTTT.

This clonotype was seen many times. The chain combines TRBV29-1 with TRBJ2-1, with 7 bases aligning to TRBD2. The length of the CDR3 is 15 residues. Germline CDR1 is SQVTM and CDR2 is ANQGSEA. DNA of the CDR3: TGCGGCACCAGCGGGATCCGTTCGACCTACAATGAGCAGTTCTTC. Translating gives CGTSGIRSTYNEQFF.

This chain connects TRBV7-6 to TRBJ2-1; 7 bases line up with TRBD2. Germline values: CDR1 SGHVS, CDR2 FNYEAQ. CDR3 size: 16 residues. V was pared by 4 bases and J by 0 bases, with 6 bases of the junction left unmatched. The CDR3: CASSSSAGPSYNEQFF. The CDR3 coding sequence is TGTGCCAGCAGCTCTTCAGCGGGACCCTCCTACAATGAGCAGTTCTTC.

This clonotype was observed a few times. The chain recombines TRBV15 with TRBJ1-1; D unresolved. Germline CDR1 is LNHNV and CDR2 is YYDKDF (reference sequence). The V end lost 3 bases, the J end lost 0 bases, and 11 bases lay between the germline ends. The CDR3 sequence is 15 residues long. CDR3 sequence reads: CATSSRTPMNTEAFF. CDR3 nucleotides: TGTGCCACCAGCAGCCGGACGCCGATGAACACTGAAGCTTTCTTT. The whole variable domain, filled in from reference TRBV15 and TRBJ1-1, reads DAMVIQNPRYQVTQFGKPVTLSCSQTLNHNVMYWYQQKSSQAPKLLFHYYDKDFNNEADTPDNFQSRRPNTSFCFLDIRSPGLGDTAMYLCATSSRTPMNTEAFFGQGTRLTVV.

This clonotype was seen a few times. CDR3 nucleotides: TGTGCCAGCAGCCAAGGGGGAATGAGCAATCAGCCCCAGCATTTT. This translates into CASSQGGMSNQPQHF. J is TRBJ1-5 and V is TRBV3-1; D is uncertain. The length of the CDR3 is 15 residues. The V gene's germline CDR1 is LGHDT and CDR2 YNNKEL (reference sequence). Trimming took 1 base from V and 1 from J, leaving 8 bases between them. Full variable domain (missing parts from reference TRBV3-1 and TRBJ1-5): DTAVSQTPKYLVTQMGNDKSIKCEQNLGHDTMYWYKQDSKKFLKIMFSYNNKELIINETVPNRFSPKSPDKAHLNLHINSLELGDSAVYFCASSQGGMSNQPQHFGDGTRLSIL.

The J gene is TRBJ2-1, the V gene TRBV20-1; D may be TRBD2 (6 bases). CDR1 and CDR2 from the germline V gene are DFQATT and SNEGSKA (reference sequence). There are 15 residues in the CDR3. Trimming pared 6 bases from V and 0 bases from J, leaving 15 bases between. CDR3 DNA: TGCAGTGCCACCCCGCGCGGGGCCTCCTACAATGAGCAGTTCTTC. Encoded protein: CSATPRGASYNEQFF.

V and J are TRBV7-9 and TRBJ1-1; a weak D match, TRBD1 (5 bases). V was trimmed by 8 bases and J by 0 bases, leaving 28 bases between them. CDR3 length: 19 amino acids. The germline CDR1 and CDR2 sequences are SEHNR and FQNEAQ (reference sequence). The CDR3 sequence: CASVIRGWVRQRMNTEAFF. CDR3 in DNA: TGTGCCAGCGTTATTAGGGGATGGGTGAGACAGCGCATGAACACTGAAGCTTTCTTT.

The rearrangement uses TRBV20-1 and TRBJ2-7, with D hard to call. The CDR3 is 13 residues long. Germline loops: CDR1 DFQATT, CDR2 SNEGSKA (reference sequence). V was trimmed by 3 bases and J by 3 bases, leaving 12 bases between them. CDR3 sequence: CSASVLKDYEQYF. The CDR3 DNA sequence: TGCAGTGCTAGCGTTCTCAAGGACTACGAGCAGTACTTC.

The chain has TRBV5-6 and TRBJ2-7; possibly TRBD2 for D (5 bases). Between the trimmed V and J ends, which lost 5 bases and 6 bases, there was a span of 15 bases. The CDR3 is 13 amino acids. Germline CDR1 is SGHDT and CDR2 is YYEEEE. The CDR3 bases are TGTGCCAGCAGTTACCGGGAATACGGCGAGCAGTACTTC. It specifies CASSYREYGEQYF.

The gene calls are TRBV7-9 and TRBJ2-3; 10 bases line up with TRBD1. CDR3 length: 15 residues. V gave up 5 bases and J gave up 2 bases; unmatched junction bases: 4. Germline CDR1 reads SEHNR; CDR2 reads FQNEAQ (reference sequence). The CDR3 DNA reads as TGTGCCAGCAGCACCGGACAGGGGGTCACAGATACGCAGTATTTT. It codes for CASSTGQGVTDTQYF.

This chain uses TRBV9 with TRBJ2-1; either TRBD1 or TRBD2 may supply D (5 bases each). Trimming stripped 0 bases from V and 10 bases from J, with 11 bases between. Germline V gene data show CDR1 as SGDLS and CDR2 as YYNGEE. The CDR3 is 13 amino acids. For the CDR3, the DNA is TGTGCCAGCAGCGTAGTAACGGGACGGGAGCAGTTCTTC. As protein: CASSVVTGREQFF.

The chain is built from TRBV13 and TRBJ1-4; D not certain. Trimming took off 6 bases at V and 7 bases at J, with 9 bases between the two ends. Germline V gene sequence: CDR1 PRHDT, CDR2 FYEKMQ (reference sequence). The length of the CDR3 is 12 residues. CDR3 residues: CASRGLGEKLFF. CDR3 sequence (DNA): TGTGCCAGCAGGGGCCTGGGTGAAAAACTGTTTTTT.

V gene TRBV5-1 combines with J gene TRBJ2-2; 14 bases match TRBD2. V was pared by 4 bases and J by 4 bases, with 6 bases of the junction left unmatched. Germline V lookup: CDR1 SGHRS, CDR2 YFSETQ. The CDR3 spans 17 residues. Here the CDR3 DNA reads TGCGCCAGCAGCACCGGGACTAGCGGGAGATCCACCGGGGAGCTGTTTTTT. Translation gives CASSTGTSGRSTGELFF.

This chain uses TRBV15 with TRBJ2-4, with a weak D call TRBD1 (6 bases). V was shortened by 3 bases and J by 4 bases, with 7 bases between the two germline ends. This CDR3 spans 13 amino acids. Per germline, CDR1 LNHNV and CDR2 YYDKDF (reference sequence). The CDR3 reads CATSSGQKNIQYF. As DNA, the CDR3 is TGTGCCACCAGCAGCGGACAGAAAAACATTCAGTACTTC.